The 25 T cell receptor beta chains listed next were all sequenced from one sample in a study of control samples from healthy donors and cancer patients. Repertoires were generated with immunoSEQ multiplex PCR, while TCRdb's copy carries only in-frame clones and drops some. There are about 160,000 clones in the sample; approximately 90% occur only once, and around 12% lies in the top ten. Sequencing input: blood. Every receptor here comes from a man aged 25-40 years in good health.

This clone occurred once. J is TRBJ2-7 and V is TRBV3-1 (or the pseudogene TRBV3-2); D is ambiguous. CDR3 length equals 16 residues. The germline CDR1 and CDR2 sequences are LGHDT and YNNKEL (reference sequence). The germline V and J ends were trimmed by 2 bases and 1 base, with 15 bases remaining between them. DNA of the CDR3: TGTGCCAGCAGCCAATACCCCGACCGGGTGTCCTACGAGCAGTACTTC. Its protein product is CASSQYPDRVSYEQYF.

The chain joins TRBV27 to TRBJ1-1; 9 bases are a match to TRBD1. V was clipped by 2 bases and J by 4 bases; unmatched bases: 8. The CDR3 extends over 16 amino acids. Germline V gene sequence: CDR1 MNHEY, CDR2 SMNVEV (reference sequence). The CDR3 loop reads CASSLGTGFGITEAFF. The CDR3 DNA reads TGTGCCAGCAGTTTAGGGACAGGGTTTGGGATCACTGAAGCTTTCTTT.

The rearrangement links TRBV5-5 to TRBJ2-1, with D unresolved. Trimming removed 2 bases at V and 7 bases at J, with 10 bases between. The CDR3 spans 13 residues. CDR1 and CDR2 from the germline V gene are SGHKS and YYEKEE (reference sequence). CDR3 bases: TGTGCCAGCAGCTTTCTGGCCGCGAATGAGCAGTTCTTC. This translates into CASSFLAANEQFF.

The CDR3 loop reads CASSIKQVPDTGELFF. The CDR3 bases are TGTGCCAGTAGTATAAAACAGGTACCCGACACCGGGGAGCTGTTTTTT. The J gene is TRBJ2-2, the V gene TRBV19, with a weak D call TRBD1 (5 bases). This CDR3 contains 16 residues. Trimming removed 2 bases at V and 3 bases at J, with 13 bases between. Germline values: CDR1 LNHDA, CDR2 SQIVND (reference sequence). Full variable domain (rest looked up from reference TRBV19 and TRBJ2-2): DGGITQSPKYLFRKEGQNVTLSCEQNLNHDAMYWYRQDPGQGLRLIYYSQIVNDFQKGDIAEGYSVSREKKESFPLTVTSAQKNPTAFYLCASSIKQVPDTGELFFGEGSRLTVL.

This chain joins TRBV19 and TRBJ2-4, with 9 bases that match TRBD1. Trimming took 2 bases from V and 5 from J; bases not matched to a gene: 4. The CDR3 spans 15 residues. Germline assignment: CDR1 LNHDA and CDR2 SQIVND (reference sequence). In DNA, the CDR3 is TGTGCCAGTAGTATATTTCGGACAGGGGAAAACATTCAGTACTTC. The encoded protein is CASSIFRTGENIQYF. Complete variable domain (other parts from reference TRBV19 and TRBJ2-4): DGGITQSPKYLFRKEGQNVTLSCEQNLNHDAMYWYRQDPGQGLRLIYYSQIVNDFQKGDIAEGYSVSREKKESFPLTVTSAQKNPTAFYLCASSIFRTGENIQYFGAGTRLSVL.

V and J are TRBV27 and TRBJ1-2; tentatively, D is TRBD1 (5 bases). The CDR3 consists of 15 residues. V lost 0 bases and J lost 4, with 12 bases in between. CDR1 is MNHEY and CDR2 is SMNVEV in the germline V gene (reference sequence). DNA of the CDR3: TGTGCCAGCAGTTTATCGGCAGGGTCGGGCTATGGCTACACCTTC. It yields the protein CASSLSAGSGYGYTF.

The V and J genes are TRBV12-3 or TRBV12-4 and TRBJ1-1, with D uncertain. The CDR3 totals 13 residues. V gave up 2 bases and J gave up 6 bases, with 10 bases separating them. The CDR3 loop reads CASSLSPPAEAFF. The CDR3, as DNA: TGTGCCAGCAGTTTATCCCCGCCAGCTGAAGCTTTCTTT.

The chain employs TRBV28 and TRBJ2-7, with a tentative D call TRBD1 (6 bases). V was trimmed by 2 bases and J by 3 bases, leaving 14 bases between them. Germline V gene lookup returns CDR1 MDHEN and CDR2 SYDVKM. The CDR3 loop spans 15 amino acids. The CDR3 DNA follows: TGTGCCAGCAGTTTACCGACAGGAAAGTTCTACGAGCAGTACTTC. This gives the protein CASSLPTGKFYEQYF.

This clone was detected only a few times. The genes are TRBV3-1 (or the pseudogene TRBV3-2) and TRBJ1-3; maybe TRBD1 (5 bases). The CDR3 loop spans 13 amino acids. Germline loops: CDR1 LGHDT, CDR2 YNNKEL (reference sequence). Trimming stripped 1 base from V and 7 bases from J, with 8 bases between. CDR3 protein: CASSQASGNTIYF. Written as DNA, the CDR3 is TGTGCCAGCAGCCAAGCCTCAGGGAACACCATATATTTT.

The rearrangement uses TRBV7-3 and TRBJ1-2; D is uncertain. In germline, CDR1 is SGHTA, CDR2 FQGTGA. V was pared by 0 bases and J by 8 bases, with 13 bases between. CDR3 length equals 14 residues. As DNA, the CDR3 is TGTGCCAGCAGCTTAACCCCCTCAACGGGGGGCTACACCTTC. As protein: CASSLTPSTGGYTF.

CDR3 region: CASSLGGGAHQPQHF. The CDR3 bases are TGTGCCAGCAGTTTAGGAGGGGGGGCTCATCAGCCCCAGCATTTT. The V and J genes are TRBV28 and TRBJ1-5; possibly TRBD1 for D (6 bases). CDR1 and CDR2 (germline): MDHEN, SYDVKM. The ends were cut back, 2 bases at V and 5 bases at J, with 13 bases in the middle. CDR3 length equals 15 residues.

This clone was detected only a few times. V gene TRBV5-4 combines with J gene TRBJ1-4, with a weak D call TRBD1 (6 bases). The CDR3 consists of 14 residues. CDR1 is SGHNT and CDR2 is YYREEE in the germline V gene (reference sequence). Trimming took 3 bases from V and 10 from J, leaving 16 bases between them. CDR3: CASSSSGEGGKLFF. The CDR3 DNA follows: TGTGCCAGCAGCTCGTCAGGGGAAGGAGGAAAACTGTTTTTT.

This chain links TRBV29-1 with TRBJ2-6; D is ambiguous. The CDR3 totals 12 residues. Germline V gene sequence: CDR1 SQVTM, CDR2 ANQGSEA. The germline V and J ends were trimmed by 5 bases and 1 base, with 3 bases remaining between them. The CDR3 is CSVRSGANVLTF. CDR3 sequence (DNA): TGCAGCGTTCGTTCTGGGGCCAACGTCCTGACTTTC.

This clone appeared a few times. This chain joins TRBV11-2 and TRBJ1-2; possible D gene TRBD1, 5 bases. V was clipped by 5 bases and J by 2 bases, with 15 bases between them. Germline CDR1 is SGHAT and CDR2 is FQNNGV. The CDR3 contains 15 residues. The CDR3 DNA is TGTGCCAGCAGCGGGCTAACAGGATCAAACTATGGCTACACCTTC. Its translation: CASSGLTGSNYGYTF.

This clone was seen once. The chain combines TRBV3-1 (or the pseudogene TRBV3-2) with TRBJ1-2; no firm D call. CDR1 LGHDT and CDR2 YNNKEL come from the germline V gene (reference sequence). This CDR3 has 14 amino acids. Trimming removed 1 base at V and 2 bases at J, with 8 bases between. The CDR3 DNA reads as TGTGCCAGCAGCCAAGGAATAGGGAACTATGGCTACACCTTC. Amino acid sequence: CASSQGIGNYGYTF.

The V and J genes are TRBV24-1 and TRBJ2-1; D may correspond to TRBD1 or TRBD2 (5 bases each). Germline V gene sequence: CDR1 KGHDR, CDR2 SFDVKD. The length of the CDR3 is 15 residues. V was pared by 1 base and J by 7 bases, with 13 bases between. The DNA of the CDR3 is TGTGCCACCAGTGATTTTGAGGGGCTGGTTAATGAGCAGTTCTTC. Protein: CATSDFEGLVNEQFF.

J is TRBJ1-2 and V is TRBV7-9; D is ambiguous. The CDR3 has 12 amino acids. V dropped 4 bases and J dropped 7 bases, with 10 bases sitting between them. Germline assignment: CDR1 SEHNR and CDR2 FQNEAQ (reference sequence). The CDR3 nucleotides are TGTGCCAGCAGCTCCAGTTCGGTTGGCTACACCTTC. Protein: CASSSSSVGYTF.

A single count supports this clone. The chain links TRBV20-1 to TRBJ2-2; 10 bases are a match to TRBD2. With 3 bases clipped from V and 1 base from J, the junction kept 11 bases outside the gene matches. CDR1 and CDR2 from the germline V gene are DFQATT and SNEGSKA (reference sequence). This CDR3 region has 18 residues. CDR3 DNA: TGCAGTGCTAGTTCCGCTAGCGGGAGCCAACTGAACACCGGGGAGCTGTTTTTT. The encoded protein is CSASSASGSQLNTGELFF.

The chain combines TRBV5-1 with TRBJ2-1; no reliable D call. The CDR3 contains 15 residues. Germline V gives CDR1 SGHRS, CDR2 YFSETQ. V was pared by 0 bases and J by 6 bases, with 13 bases between. CDR3 residues: CASSLVAGRFNEQFF. CDR3 DNA sequence: TGCGCCAGCAGCTTGGTGGCAGGCCGCTTCAATGAGCAGTTCTTC.

The DNA for the CDR3 is TGTGCCAGCAGTCCAGCGGGACCCTACAATGAGCAGTTCTTC. It codes for CASSPAGPYNEQFF. The chain joins TRBV27 to TRBJ2-1; TRBD2 agrees at 7 bases. Germline assignment: CDR1 MNHEY and CDR2 SMNVEV (reference sequence). This CDR3 contains 14 residues. V was clipped by 5 bases and J by 2 bases; unmatched bases: 3.

The CDR3 is CASSQEGGVNYGYTF. In nucleotides, the CDR3 is TGTGCCAGCAGCCAGGAGGGAGGGGTGAACTATGGCTACACCTTC. This chain links TRBV3-1 (or the pseudogene TRBV3-2) with TRBJ1-2; D perhaps matches TRBD1 (5 bases). CDR3 size: 15 residues. CDR1 is LGHDT and CDR2 is YNNKEL in the germline V gene (reference sequence). V lost 3 bases, J lost 2 bases, and 13 bases lay in between.

This clone showed up just once. The chain combines TRBV29-1 with TRBJ2-3; possible D gene TRBD2, 6 bases. CDR3 length: 12 residues. From germline, CDR1 is SQVTM and CDR2 ANQGSEA. Between the trimmed V and J ends, which lost 3 bases and 4 bases, there was a span of 8 bases. The CDR3 DNA is TGCAGCGTTGATAGGGAGGCAGATACGCAGTATTTT. It encodes CSVDREADTQYF.

In regard to this clone: Other DNA sequences in this sample translate to the same CDR3. This sequence joins TRBV3-1 (or the pseudogene TRBV3-2) and TRBJ1-5; D is unresolved. The V gene lost 3 bases and the J gene lost 4 bases, with 10 bases spanning the gap. Per the germline V gene, CDR1 is LGHDT and CDR2 is YNNKEL (reference sequence). The CDR3 runs to 14 residues. The CDR3 nucleotides are TGTGCCAGCAGCCAGAGCGGGTCTAATCAGCCCCAGCATTTT. Residues: CASSQSGSNQPQHF.

This sequence joins TRBV29-1 and TRBJ2-1, with TRBD2 matching 14 bases. V lost 7 bases to trimming and J lost 1 base; unmatched junction nucleotides: 12. Germline V gives CDR1 SQVTM, CDR2 ANQGSEA. The CDR3 runs to 18 residues. The CDR3 here is CSAKARLAGGESYNEQFF. CDR3 bases: TGCAGCGCCAAGGCACGACTAGCGGGAGGGGAATCCTACAATGAGCAGTTCTTC.

V usage is TRBV7-9 and J usage is TRBJ2-3; unclear D gene. The CDR3 runs to 14 residues. Germline loops: CDR1 SEHNR, CDR2 FQNEAQ (reference sequence). Trimming left V 5 bases short and J 0 bases short, with 9 bases between. CDR3 DNA sequence: TGTGCCAGCAGCCCCGGGTCTAGCACAGATACGCAGTATTTT. As protein: CASSPGSSTDTQYF.